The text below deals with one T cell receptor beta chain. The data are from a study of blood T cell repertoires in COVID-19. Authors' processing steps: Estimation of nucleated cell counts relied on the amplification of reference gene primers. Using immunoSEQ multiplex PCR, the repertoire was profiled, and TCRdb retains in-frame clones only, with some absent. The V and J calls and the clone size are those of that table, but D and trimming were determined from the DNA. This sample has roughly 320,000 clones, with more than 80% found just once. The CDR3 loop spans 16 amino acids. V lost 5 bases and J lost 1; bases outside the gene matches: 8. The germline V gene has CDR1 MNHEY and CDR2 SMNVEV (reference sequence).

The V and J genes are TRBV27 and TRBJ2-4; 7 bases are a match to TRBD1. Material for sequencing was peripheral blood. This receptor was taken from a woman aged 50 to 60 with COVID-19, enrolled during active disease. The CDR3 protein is CASSPFKTGAKNIQYF. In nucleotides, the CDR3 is TGTGCCAGCAGTCCTTTTAAGACAGGGGCCAAAAACATTCAGTACTTC.